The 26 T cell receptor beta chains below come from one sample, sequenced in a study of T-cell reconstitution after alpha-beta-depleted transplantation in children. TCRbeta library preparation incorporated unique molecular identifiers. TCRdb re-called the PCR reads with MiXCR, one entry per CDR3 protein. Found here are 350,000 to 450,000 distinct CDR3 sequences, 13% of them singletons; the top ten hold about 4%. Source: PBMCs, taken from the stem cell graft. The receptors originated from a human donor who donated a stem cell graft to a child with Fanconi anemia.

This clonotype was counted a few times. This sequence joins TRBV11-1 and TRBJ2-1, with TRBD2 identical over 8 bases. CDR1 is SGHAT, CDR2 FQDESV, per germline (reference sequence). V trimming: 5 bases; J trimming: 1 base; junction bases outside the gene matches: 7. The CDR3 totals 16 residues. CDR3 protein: CASSLGAGGSYNEQFF. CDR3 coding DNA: TGTGCCAGCAGCCTCGGTGCGGGGGGTTCCTACAATGAGCAGTTCTTC. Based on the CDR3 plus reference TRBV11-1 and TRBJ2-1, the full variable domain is EAEVAQSPRYKITEKSQAVAFWCDPISGHATLYWYRQILGQGPELLVQFQDESVVDDSQLPKDRFSAERLKGVDSTLKIQPAELGDSAMYLCASSLGAGGSYNEQFFGPGTRLTVL.

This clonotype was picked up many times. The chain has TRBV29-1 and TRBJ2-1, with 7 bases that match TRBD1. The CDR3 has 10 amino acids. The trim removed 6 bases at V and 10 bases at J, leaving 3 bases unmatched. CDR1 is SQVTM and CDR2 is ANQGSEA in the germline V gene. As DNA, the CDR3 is TGCAGCGTAGGGGGCAAGGAGCAGTTCTTC. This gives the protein CSVGGKEQFF.

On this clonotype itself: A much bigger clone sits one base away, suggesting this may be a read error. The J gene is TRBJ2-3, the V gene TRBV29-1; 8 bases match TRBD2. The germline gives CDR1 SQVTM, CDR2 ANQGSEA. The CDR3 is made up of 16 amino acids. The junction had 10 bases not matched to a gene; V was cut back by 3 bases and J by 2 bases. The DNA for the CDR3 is TGCAGCGTTGATCGCCAAGCGGGAGACTACACAGATACGCAGTATTTT. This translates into CSVDRQAGDYTDTQYF.

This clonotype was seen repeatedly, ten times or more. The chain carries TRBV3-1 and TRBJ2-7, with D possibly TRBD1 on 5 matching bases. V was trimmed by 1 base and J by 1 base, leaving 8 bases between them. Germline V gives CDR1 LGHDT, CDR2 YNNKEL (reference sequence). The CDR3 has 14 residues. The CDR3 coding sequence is TGTGCCAGCAGCCAAGGCACAGGTTCCTACGAGCAGTACGTC. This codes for CASSQGTGSYEQYV.

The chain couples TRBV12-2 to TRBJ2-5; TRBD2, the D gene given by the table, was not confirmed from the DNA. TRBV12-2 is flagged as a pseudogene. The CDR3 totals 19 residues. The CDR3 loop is CASRFPRRGTSGGAETQYF. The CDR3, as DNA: TGTGCAAGTCGCTTTCCCAGGAGAGGGACTAGCGGGGGGGCAGAGACCCAGTACTTC.

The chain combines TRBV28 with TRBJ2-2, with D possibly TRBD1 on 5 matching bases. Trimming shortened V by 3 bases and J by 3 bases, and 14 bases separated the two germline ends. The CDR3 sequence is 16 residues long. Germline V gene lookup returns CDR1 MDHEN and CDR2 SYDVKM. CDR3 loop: CASSFLEQGYTGELFF. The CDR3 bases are TGTGCCAGCAGTTTTCTTGAGCAGGGCTACACCGGGGAGCTGTTTTTT.

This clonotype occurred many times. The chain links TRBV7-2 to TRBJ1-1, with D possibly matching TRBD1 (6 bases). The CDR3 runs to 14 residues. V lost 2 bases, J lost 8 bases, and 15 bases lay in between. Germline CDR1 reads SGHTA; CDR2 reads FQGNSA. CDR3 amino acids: CASSLMGGPGEAFF. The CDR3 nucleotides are TGTGCCAGCAGCTTAATGGGGGGGCCGGGAGAAGCTTTCTTT.

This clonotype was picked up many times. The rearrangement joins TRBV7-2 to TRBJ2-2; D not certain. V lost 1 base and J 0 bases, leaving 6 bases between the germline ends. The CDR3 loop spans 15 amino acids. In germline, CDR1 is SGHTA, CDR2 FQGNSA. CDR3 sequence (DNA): TGTGCCAGCAGCTTAGTCGGTACGAACACCGGGGAGCTGTTTTTT. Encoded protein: CASSLVGTNTGELFF.

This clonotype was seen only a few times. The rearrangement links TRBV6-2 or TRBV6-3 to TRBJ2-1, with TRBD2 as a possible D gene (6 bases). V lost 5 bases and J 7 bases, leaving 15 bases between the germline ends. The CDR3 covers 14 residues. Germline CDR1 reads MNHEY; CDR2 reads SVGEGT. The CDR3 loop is CASSGGMEGNEQFF. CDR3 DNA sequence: TGTGCCAGCAGTGGGGGGATGGAGGGGAATGAGCAGTTCTTC.

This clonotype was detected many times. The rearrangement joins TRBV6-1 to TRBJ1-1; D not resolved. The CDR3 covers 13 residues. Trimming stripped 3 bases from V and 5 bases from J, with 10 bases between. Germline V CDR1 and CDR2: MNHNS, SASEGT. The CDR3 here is CASSEEGWTEAFF. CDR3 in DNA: TGTGCCAGCAGTGAGGAGGGATGGACTGAAGCTTTCTTT.

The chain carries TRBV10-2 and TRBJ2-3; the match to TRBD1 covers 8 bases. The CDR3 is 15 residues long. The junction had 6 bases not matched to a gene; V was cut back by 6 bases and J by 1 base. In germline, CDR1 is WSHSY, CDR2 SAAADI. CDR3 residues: CASRKTGEGTDTQYF. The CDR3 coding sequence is TGCGCCAGCAGGAAGACAGGGGAGGGCACAGATACGCAGTATTTT.

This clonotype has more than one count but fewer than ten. The CDR3 sequence: CASKLAYNEQFF. The CDR3 DNA reads TGCGCCAGCAAACTAGCCTACAATGAGCAGTTCTTC. The rearrangement uses TRBV10-2 and TRBJ2-1, with D perhaps matching TRBD2 (5 bases). V lost 7 bases, J lost 2 bases, and 6 bases lay in between. This CDR3 has 12 residues. Germline lookup yields CDR1 WSHSY and CDR2 SAAADI.

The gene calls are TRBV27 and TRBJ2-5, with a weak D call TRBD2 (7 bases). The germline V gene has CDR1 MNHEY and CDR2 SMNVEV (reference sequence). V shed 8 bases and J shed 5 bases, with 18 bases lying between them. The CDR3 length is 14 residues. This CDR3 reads CASSRGGRWETQYF. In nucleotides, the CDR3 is TGTGCCAGCTCTAGGGGGGGGCGCTGGGAGACCCAGTACTTC.

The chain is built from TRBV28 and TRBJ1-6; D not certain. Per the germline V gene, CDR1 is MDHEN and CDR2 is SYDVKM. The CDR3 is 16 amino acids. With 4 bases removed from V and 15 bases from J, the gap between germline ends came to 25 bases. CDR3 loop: CASSSRRAARNGNLHF. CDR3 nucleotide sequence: TGTGCCAGCAGTTCCCGGAGGGCAGCTCGAAATGGTAACCTCCACTTT.

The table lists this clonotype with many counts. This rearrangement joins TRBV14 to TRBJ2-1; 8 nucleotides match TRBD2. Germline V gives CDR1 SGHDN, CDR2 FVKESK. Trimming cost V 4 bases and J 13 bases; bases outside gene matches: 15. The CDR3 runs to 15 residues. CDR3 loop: CASSPRLAGYNPQFF. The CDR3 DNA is TGTGCCAGCAGCCCCCGGTTAGCGGGGTACAACCCTCAGTTCTTC.

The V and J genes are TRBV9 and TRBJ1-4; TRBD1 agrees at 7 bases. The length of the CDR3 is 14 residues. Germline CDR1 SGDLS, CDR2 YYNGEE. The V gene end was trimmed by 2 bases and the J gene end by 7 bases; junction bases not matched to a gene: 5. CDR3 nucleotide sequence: TGTGCCAGCAGCGTCGGCCAGGGGGGTGAAAAACTGTTTTTT. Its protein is CASSVGQGGEKLFF.

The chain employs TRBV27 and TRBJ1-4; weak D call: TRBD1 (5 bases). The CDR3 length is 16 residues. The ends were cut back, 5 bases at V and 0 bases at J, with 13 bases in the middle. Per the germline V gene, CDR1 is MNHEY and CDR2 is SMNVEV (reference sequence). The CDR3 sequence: CASSKIGTATNEKLFF. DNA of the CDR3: TGTGCCAGCAGTAAAATCGGGACCGCAACTAATGAAAAACTGTTTTTT.

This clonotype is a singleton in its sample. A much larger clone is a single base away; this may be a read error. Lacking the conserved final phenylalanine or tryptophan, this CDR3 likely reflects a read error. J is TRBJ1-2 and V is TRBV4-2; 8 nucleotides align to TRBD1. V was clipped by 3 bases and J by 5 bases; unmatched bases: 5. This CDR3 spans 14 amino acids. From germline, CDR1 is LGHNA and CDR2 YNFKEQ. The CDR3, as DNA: TGTGCCAGCAGCCAGGAGGACAGGGTGTATGGCTACACCTAC. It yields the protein CASSQEDRVYGYTY.

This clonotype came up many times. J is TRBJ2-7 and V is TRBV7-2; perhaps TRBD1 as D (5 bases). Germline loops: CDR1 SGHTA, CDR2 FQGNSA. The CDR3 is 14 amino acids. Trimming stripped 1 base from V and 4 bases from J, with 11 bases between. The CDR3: CASSLEQGKYEQYF. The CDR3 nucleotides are TGTGCCAGCAGCTTAGAGCAGGGTAAATACGAGCAGTACTTC.

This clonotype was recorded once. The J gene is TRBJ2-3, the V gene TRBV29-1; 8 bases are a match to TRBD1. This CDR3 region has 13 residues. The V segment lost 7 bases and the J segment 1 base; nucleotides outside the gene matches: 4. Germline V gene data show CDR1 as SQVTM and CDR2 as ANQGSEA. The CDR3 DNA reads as TGCAGCGGGGAGGACAGGGGCACAGATACGCAGTATTTT. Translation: CSGEDRGTDTQYF.

The CDR3 here is CATQGTPGANVLTF. In DNA form, the CDR3 reads TGCGCCACCCAGGGGACACCTGGGGCCAACGTCCTGACTTTC. The chain has TRBV5-1 and TRBJ2-6; D is possibly TRBD1 (6 bases). The CDR3 is 14 amino acids. Germline V gene sequence: CDR1 SGHRS, CDR2 YFSETQ. V lost 9 bases to trimming and J lost 2 bases, with 12 bases between them.

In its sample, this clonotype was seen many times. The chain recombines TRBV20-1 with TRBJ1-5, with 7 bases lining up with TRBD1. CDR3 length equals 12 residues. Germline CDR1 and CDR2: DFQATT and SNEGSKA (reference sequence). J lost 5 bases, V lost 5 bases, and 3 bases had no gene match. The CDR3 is CSASGGDQPQHF. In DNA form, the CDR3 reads TGCAGTGCTTCAGGGGGGGATCAGCCCCAGCATTTT.

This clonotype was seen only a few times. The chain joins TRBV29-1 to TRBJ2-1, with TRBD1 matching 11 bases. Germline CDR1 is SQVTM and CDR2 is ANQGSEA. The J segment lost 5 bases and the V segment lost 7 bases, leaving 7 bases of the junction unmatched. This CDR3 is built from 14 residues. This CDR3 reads CSGGRGQGDNEQFF. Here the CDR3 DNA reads TGCAGCGGCGGGCGGGGACAGGGGGACAATGAGCAGTTCTTC.

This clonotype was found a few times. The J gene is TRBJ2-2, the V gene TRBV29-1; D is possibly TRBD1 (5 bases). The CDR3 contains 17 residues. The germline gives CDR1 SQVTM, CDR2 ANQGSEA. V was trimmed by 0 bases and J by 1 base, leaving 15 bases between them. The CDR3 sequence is CSVEDPWGAGNTGELFF. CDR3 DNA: TGCAGCGTTGAAGATCCGTGGGGCGCTGGGAACACCGGGGAGCTGTTTTTT.

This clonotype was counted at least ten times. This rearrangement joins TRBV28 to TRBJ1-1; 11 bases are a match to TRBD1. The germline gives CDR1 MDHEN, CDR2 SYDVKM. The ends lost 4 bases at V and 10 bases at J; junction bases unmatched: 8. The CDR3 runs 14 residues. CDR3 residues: CASSSPGTGGRAFF. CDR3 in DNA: TGTGCCAGCAGTTCTCCCGGGACAGGGGGAAGAGCTTTCTTT.

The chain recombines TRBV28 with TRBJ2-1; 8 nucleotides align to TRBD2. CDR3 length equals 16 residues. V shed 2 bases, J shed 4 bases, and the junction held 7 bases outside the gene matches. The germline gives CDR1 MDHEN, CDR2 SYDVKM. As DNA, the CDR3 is TGTGCCAGCAGTTTAACGGCGGGAGGTCTTTACAATGAGCAGTTCTTC. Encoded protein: CASSLTAGGLYNEQFF. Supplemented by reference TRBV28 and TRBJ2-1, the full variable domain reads DVKVTQSSRYLVKRTGEKVFLECVQDMDHENMFWYRQDPGLGLRLIYFSYDVKMKEKGDIPEGYSVSREKKERFSLILESASTNQTSMYLCASSLTAGGLYNEQFFGPGTRLTVL.